These 8 T cell receptor beta chains were all obtained from the same sample, sequenced in a study of CD4+ T cells in melanoma. Measured with immunoSEQ multiplex PCR; TCRdb has only the in-frame clones, and not every one. The sample contains 7,500 to 10,000 clones, about 70% of which appear only once. The specimen was peripheral blood. The receptors stem from a human donor with melanoma.

V and J are TRBV6-6 and TRBJ1-2, with a weak D call TRBD1 (6 bases). Trimming removed 5 bases from V and 6 bases from J, with 13 bases in between. Germline assignment: CDR1 MNHNY and CDR2 SVGAGI (reference sequence). The CDR3 spans 13 residues. The CDR3 DNA is TGTGCCAGCAGTGGGGGCCCGAGAAATGGCTACACCTTC. It is translated as CASSGGPRNGYTF.

A word on this clone: This may be a read error, as it is one base from a much larger clone. Other DNA sequences in this sample translate to the same CDR3. CDR3 residues: CASSLQGDYGYTF. The CDR3 coding sequence is TGCGCCAGCAGCTTGCAGGGTGACTATGGCTACACCTTC. The J gene is TRBJ1-2, the V gene TRBV5-1, with a weak D call TRBD1 (5 bases). Looked up from germline, CDR1 is SGHRS and CDR2 is YFSETQ. Trimming stripped 1 base from V and 3 bases from J, with 7 bases between. CDR3 size: 13 residues.

The rearrangement joins TRBV6-5 to TRBJ1-2; maybe TRBD1 (5 bases). This CDR3 is 12 amino acids long. Trimming shortened V by 7 bases and J by 8 bases, and 14 bases separated the two germline ends. Germline V gene lookup returns CDR1 MNHEY and CDR2 SVGAGI. The CDR3 loop reads CASTKGRSGYTF. The CDR3 region has the DNA TGTGCCAGCACTAAGGGGCGGTCGGGCTACACCTTC.

This chain links TRBV7-6 with TRBJ2-7; TRBD1 agrees at 8 bases. Unmatched junction bases numbered 2, after V lost 4 bases and J lost 6 bases. The CDR3 is 12 amino acids. Germline CDR1 SGHVS, CDR2 FNYEAQ. CDR3 residues: CASSWTGLEQYF. Here the CDR3 DNA reads TGTGCCAGCAGCTGGACAGGGCTCGAGCAGTACTTC.

This rearrangement joins TRBV6-1 to TRBJ1-6; the D gene is possibly TRBD1 (5 bases). CDR3 length: 16 amino acids. The V gene's germline CDR1 is MNHNS and CDR2 SASEGT. Trimming took off 0 bases at V and 8 bases at J, with 14 bases between the two ends. The CDR3 is CASSEAPRGGDSPLHF. CDR3 nucleotides: TGTGCCAGCAGTGAAGCGCCTAGGGGAGGGGATTCACCCCTCCACTTT.

The rearrangement uses TRBV4-1 and TRBJ2-2; TRBD1 aligns across 7 bases. The CDR3 runs to 17 residues. Trimming removed 1 base from V and 0 bases from J; junction bases left unmatched: 5. The germline V gene encodes CDR1 MGHRA and CDR2 YSYEKL. As DNA, the CDR3 is TGCGCCAGCAGCCAAGTGGGACAGTATTCGAACACCGGGGAGCTGTTTTTT. Protein: CASSQVGQYSNTGELFF.

This chain connects TRBV9 to TRBJ2-3; D is uncertain. The V and J ends lost 0 bases and 4 bases respectively, with 3 bases between them. Germline assignment: CDR1 SGDLS and CDR2 YYNGEE. CDR3 size: 12 residues. The CDR3 DNA reads TGTGCCAGCAGCGTAGCCGCAGATACGCAGTATTTT. Encoded protein: CASSVAADTQYF.

The CDR3 region has the DNA TGTGCCAGCAGCTTGAATAGCGGGGAAGAGACCCAGTACTTC. It specifies CASSLNSGEETQYF. V and J are TRBV9 and TRBJ2-5; 8 bases are a match to TRBD2. V trimming: 4 bases; J trimming: 3 bases; junction bases outside the gene matches: 5. The CDR3 loop spans 14 amino acids. Germline CDR1 and CDR2: SGDLS and YYNGEE.